This entry is about one TCR beta chain. The data originate from a study of blood T cell repertoires in COVID-19. The wider study: The samples span acute and convalescent COVID-19 from the United States, Italy and Spain.

V was pared by 2 bases and J by 0 bases, with 10 bases between. This CDR3 has 15 residues. Germline V gene lookup returns CDR1 MDHEN and CDR2 SYDVKM. The assay was immunoSEQ multiplex PCR, and TCRdb's table has in-frame clones only and misses some. The sample contains tens of thousands of clones, about 90% of which appear only once. Material: peripheral blood. This receptor was obtained from a human donor in a cohort sampled during active COVID-19. The V and J genes are TRBV28 and TRBJ1-1; the D is unclear. The CDR3 coding sequence is TGTGCCAGCAGTTTAGCGACATTATTGAACACTGAAGCTTTCTTT. Translation: CASSLATLLNTEAFF.